Sequencing of this T cell receptor beta chain was carried out in a study of blood T cell repertoires in COVID-19 (dated by TCRdb to 2019 to 2021). Looking at the study overall: Samples from collaborators originated in the United States, Italy and Spain and spanned both the acute and convalescent phases of COVID-19. The prospective study material was composed of cDNA or gDNA derived from T cells, B-cell-depleted T cells, or PBMCs. The repertoires were released in a freely available public database intended as a resource for research on the immune response to SARS-CoV-2. Samples came from the ongoing ImmuneRACE study (first 160 participants) plus 1,254 subjects from 6 global collaborators. Where available, HLA class I and class II types were taken from metadata supplied by the sample provider and were not determined by assay-based typing. Deeply sampled blood TCRbeta repertoires from subjects exposed to, actively infected with, or recovered from COVID-19 were included in the dataset. Nearly every sample came with metadata listing a de-identified subject ID, COVID-19 status, age in years and sex.

The collaborating institutions used their own protocols to collect whole blood in K2EDTA tubes. For TCRbeta analysis, collaborators shipped samples in one of three forms: frozen whole blood, isolated PBMCs, or DNA extracted from either of those sample types. With respect to this clone: Its recognized antigen is unknown. Base qualities are not recorded, but no much larger clone differs from it by a single base.

General study outcomes and caveats: How much clinical and demographic metadata was included differed by source and by participant, and the metadata was provided uncurated.

TCRbeta CDR3 regions were amplified from genomic DNA by means of the immunoSEQ Assay, a bias-controlled multiplex PCR. The study's processing was this. The number of nucleated cells in each sample was estimated from the amplification of reference gene primers within the assay. To quantify the absolute abundance of each unique TCRbeta CDR3 rearrangement, sequence reads were collapsed and filtered. For each sample, productive Simpson clonality was calculated as the square root of Simpson's diversity index over productive rearrangements. TCRdb re-hosts the immuneACCESS table, in-frame sequences only. Its copies lack some clones; in the studies checked, an unresolved V gene accounts for under half of them, and the cause for the rest is not known. The V and J calls and clone size were taken over from that table, and D and trimming were inferred from the DNA. The sample has 400,000 to 550,000 clones on record, 85% to 90% of them singletons. Over 4% of the sample goes to the ten largest clones.

V ends up 5 bases short and J 5 bases short, with an unmatched junction base count of 10. The CDR3 holds 15 amino acids from the cysteine to the phenylalanine. This entry keeps only the CDR3 DNA: 45 bases, framed from base 1. CDR1 and CDR2, looked up from the germline V gene (reference sequence), are LNHDA and SQIVND. Sequenced material: peripheral blood. This receptor was obtained from a woman aged 25 to 39 with acute or convalescent COVID-19. Recombination linked TRBV19 to TRBJ2-5; 8 middle bases align to TRBD1. At the DNA level, the sequence is TGTGCCAGTAGTTCGCCTGACAGGGGTGTGGAGACCCAGTACTTC. It is translated as CASSSPDRGVETQYF.